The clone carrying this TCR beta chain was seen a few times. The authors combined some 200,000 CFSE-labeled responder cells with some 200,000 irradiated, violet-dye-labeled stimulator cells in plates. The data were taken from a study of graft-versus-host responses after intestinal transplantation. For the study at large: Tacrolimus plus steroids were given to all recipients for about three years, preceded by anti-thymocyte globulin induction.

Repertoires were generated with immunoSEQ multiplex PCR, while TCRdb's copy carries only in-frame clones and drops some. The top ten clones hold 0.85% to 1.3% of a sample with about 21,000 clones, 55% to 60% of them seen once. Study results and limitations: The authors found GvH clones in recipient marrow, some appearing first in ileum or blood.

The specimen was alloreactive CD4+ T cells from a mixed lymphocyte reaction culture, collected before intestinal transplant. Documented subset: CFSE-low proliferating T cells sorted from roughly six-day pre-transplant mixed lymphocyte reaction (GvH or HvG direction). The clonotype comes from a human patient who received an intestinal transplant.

CDR3 nucleotides: TGTGCCAGTAGTATTCGGTTGGAGACTAGCGGGATCCACGAGCAGTACTTC. Protein product: CASSIRLETSGIHEQYF. The chain joins TRBV19 to TRBJ2-7, with TRBD2 identical over 11 bases. CDR1 and CDR2 from the germline V gene are LNHDA and SQIVND (reference sequence). This CDR3 spans 17 amino acids. With V trimmed by 3 bases and J by 5 bases, 12 bases remained unmatched.